This TCR beta chain was observed in a study of human T cells and chemical hapten exposure. Whole-study results and caveats: It was expanded TCRs that formed significantly more large CDR3 similarity clusters than controls did. Sensitizing with DPC caused no change in TCRs above 1 in 1000 frequency.

The table lists this clonotype with many counts. Its antigen is not known. The V and J ends lost 3 bases and 0 bases, in that order; junction bases with no gene match: 2. The CDR3 is made up of 15 amino acids. Germline lookup yields CDR1 KGHSH and CDR2 LQKENI. As for time point: patch test 3, about 24 weeks after DPC sensitization. Indicated treatment: therapeutic diphenylcyclopropenone sensitization with weekly scalp DPC. The library labeled individual cDNA molecules by adding unique molecular identifiers to them. One entry per CDR3 protein, called by TCRdb with MiXCR from the RACE reads. The sample carries about 92,000 distinct CDR3 sequences, roughly a tenth recorded once.

Source: whole blood, taken in connection with sensitization to the hapten diphenylcyclopropenone (DPC). The rearrangement uses TRBV18 and TRBJ1-3, with TRBD1 matching over 7 bases. This TCR was recovered from a woman in her thirties with alopecia areata. Some clones in this sample may be carry-over from other donors' samples. CDR3 residues: CASSPGTDSGNTIYF. The CDR3 DNA reads as TGTGCCAGCTCACCGGGGACAGACTCTGGAAACACCATATATTTT.